Listed below are T cell receptor beta chains from one sample, sequenced in a study of OX40 agonist ivuxolimab in advanced cancers. The protocol was immunoSEQ multiplex PCR, while the TCRdb copy is restricted to in-frame clones and leaves out a portion. The sample shows 65,000 to 90,000 clones, 85% to 90% of them seen only once. This specimen consisted of CD4+ or CD8+ T cells sorted from blood, obtained in a trial of the OX40 agonist ivuxolimab. Receptor source: an adult with an advanced solid tumor such as melanoma, head and neck, liver or kidney cancer. CDR3s include the opening cysteine and the closing phenylalanine or tryptophan. The D gene is left open where the match is weak. Part of the rows lack a size; the others show once, few, many or a class for expanded clones.

TRBJ2-7,TRBV7-6,TRBD1,.,TGTGCCAGCAGCTTTAACAGGGGTCCTACCTACGAGCAGTACTTC,CASSFNRGPTYEQYF
TRBJ2-7,TRBV30,.,.,TGTGCCTGGAGCTTTCGTGGGCATTACGAGCAGTACTTC,CAWSFRGHYEQYF
TRBJ2-3,TRBV7-6,TRBD2,.,TGTGCCAGCAGCTTAGCGCACGGCGGGGGTACAGATACGCAGTATTTT,CASSLAHGGGTDTQYF
TRBJ2-5,TRBV6-1,TRBD1,.,TGTGCCACCGTCACCCCCGGGACAGCGCAAGAGACCCAGTACTTC,CATVTPGTAQETQYF
TRBJ2-5,TRBV5-1,TRBD1,.,TGCGCCAGCAGCTTTACATTAGGGACAGGCCAAGAGACCCAGTACTTC,CASSFTLGTGQETQYF
TRBJ1-1,TRBV15,TRBD1,.,TGTGCCACCAGCAGAAAAAGACAGGGTTCGAATACTGAAGCTTTCTTT,CATSRKRQGSNTEAFF
TRBJ1-5,TRBV7-2,TRBD1,.,TGTGCCAGCAGCCGAGACAGGGGCAATCAGCCCCAGCATTTT,CASSRDRGNQPQHF
TRBJ2-7,TRBV28,.,.,TGTGCCAGCAGCGAAAGCGGTCCCTCCTACGAGCAGTACTTC,CASSESGPSYEQYF
TRBJ1-1,TRBV27,.,.,TGTGCCAGCAGTAGGCGAGCGGGACTGGGTGCTGAAGCTTTCTTT,CASSRRAGLGAEAFF
TRBJ2-3,TRBV10-1,TRBD2,once,TGCGCCAGCAGTGAGCTGGCTAGCGGGTACGGGACGCAGTATTTT,CASSELASGYGTQYF
TRBJ1-4,TRBV5-1,.,.,TGCGCCAGCAGCTTGGCGGGACGCGTGGATGAAAAACTGTTTTTT,CASSLAGRVDEKLFF
TRBJ2-2,TRBV7-8,.,.,TGTGCCAGCAGCTTAGTAGGTCGCGGGGTGAACACCGGGGAGCTGTTTTTT,CASSLVGRGVNTGELFF
TRBJ2-7,TRBV4-2,TRBD2,few,TGTGCCAGCAGCCGGGGGACTAGCGGGGACCCCCGGGACGAGCAGTACTTC,CASSRGTSGDPRDEQYF
TRBJ2-5,TRBV5-1,.,.,TGCGCCAGCAGTGTTGACCCCCGACAGACCCAGTACTTC,CASSVDPRQTQYF
TRBJ2-1,TRBV2,TRBD2,.,TGTGCCAGCAGTGATGGGACTAACGTCAACAATGAGCAGTTCTTC,CASSDGTNVNNEQFF
TRBJ2-5,TRBV28,.,.,TGTGCCAGCAACGATGAAGAGACCCAGTACTTC,CASNDEETQYF
TRBJ2-7,TRBV18,TRBD2,.,TGTGCCAGCTCACCCCTGGGCCTAGCGGAGACCTACGAGCAGTACTTC,CASSPLGLAETYEQYF
TRBJ2-1,TRBV7-6,TRBD2,.,TGTGCCAGCAGCTTAGATCTTTCGGGGCCTTCGGGAGCGGGACCGGACAATGAGCAGTTCTTC,CASSLDLSGPSGAGPDNEQFF
TRBJ1-5,TRBV10-1,TRBD1,.,TGCGCCAGCAGAGACAGGGGCAATCAGCCCCAGCATTTT,CASRDRGNQPQHF
TRBJ2-1,TRBV27,TRBD1,.,TGTGCCAGCAGCTACCTCCCGGGACAGATATACAATGAGCAGTTCTTC,CASSYLPGQIYNEQFF
TRBJ2-2,TRBV7-9,.,.,TGTGCCAGCAGCTGGGGGGAGTCGAACACCGGGGAGCTGTTTTTT,CASSWGESNTGELFF
TRBJ2-2,TRBV7-9,TRBD2,.,TGTGCCAGCGCACCCCTAGCGGGGTTTGAGGTCGGGGAGCTGTTTTTT,CASAPLAGFEVGELFF
TRBJ2-1,TRBV18,TRBD2,.,TGTGCCAGCTCACCCAGCGGGAGAATGGTTGGGGGTGAGCAGTTCTTC,CASSPSGRMVGGEQFF
TRBJ1-4,TRBV30,.,.,TGTGCCGGGGCCTGGGGCCCGGGTGTAAAACTGTTTTTT,CAGAWGPGVKLFF
TRBJ2-1,TRBV6-6,.,.,TGTGCCAGCAGTTACTTCGGGCTAGAGGGCAATGAGCAGTTCTTC,CASSYFGLEGNEQFF
TRBJ2-7,TRBV11-2,TRBD2,.,TGTGCCAGCAGCTGGGCCGGGACTATCTACGAGCAGTACTTC,CASSWAGTIYEQYF
TRBJ2-3,TRBV9,TRBD2,.,TGTGCCAGCAGCGTAACTAGCGGAGGGGGGTCAGATACGCAGTATTTT,CASSVTSGGGSDTQYF
TRBJ2-5,TRBV11-2,.,.,TGTGCCAGCAGCTCAAGAAGCATGGGGGTGGGAAAAGAGACCCAGTACTTC,CASSSRSMGVGKETQYF
TRBJ2-5,TRBV28,.,once,TGTGCCAGCAGTTTTTGGAAGGGGTCGGAGACCCAGTACTTC,CASSFWKGSETQYF
TRBJ2-5,TRBV27,.,.,TGTGCCAGCAGTTTTTACCGGGGAGAGACCCAGTACTTC,CASSFYRGETQYF
TRBJ1-2,TRBV18,TRBD1,few,TGTGCCAGCTCCCCTACAGGGGGCAATGGCTACACCTTC,CASSPTGGNGYTF
TRBJ2-1,TRBV7-3,TRBD2,.,TGTGCCAGCAGCCCTACCCGCACCGGGACTAGCGGGACAAATGAGCAGTTCTTC,CASSPTRTGTSGTNEQFF
TRBJ2-5,TRBV28,TRBD2,once,TGTGCCAGCATGCCTAGCGGGAGAGGGATCAGAGAGACCCAGTACTTC,CASMPSGRGIRETQYF
TRBJ1-4,TRBV5-1,.,.,TGCGCCAGCAGCCGTCGTGGGGTATATAATGAAAAACTGTTTTTT,CASSRRGVYNEKLFF
TRBJ2-5,TRBV5-1,.,.,TGCGCCAGCAGCTTGGAGGCGACAACCGGTGGGGAGACCCAGTACTTC,CASSLEATTGGETQYF
TRBJ1-4,TRBV5-1,TRBD1,.,TGCGCCAGCAGCTTGCAGGGGGCTGGTGAAAAACTGTTTTTT,CASSLQGAGEKLFF
TRBJ2-3,TRBV14,TRBD2,.,TGTGCCAGCAGCCAAGATTATCCGGTAGGAGGAGCGGGGGAACTAACTAGCACAGATACGCAGTATTTT,CASSQDYPVGGAGELTSTDTQYF
TRBJ1-3,TRBV11-3,TRBD1,.,TGTGCCAGCAGCGCAGGGACAGGGGTCGGAAACACCATATATTTT,CASSAGTGVGNTIYF
TRBJ1-1,TRBV5-4,.,medium-sized,TGTGCCAGCAGCTTGGAGGAGGGCACTGAAGCTTTCTTT,CASSLEEGTEAFF
TRBJ2-3,TRBV4-2,TRBD1,.,TGTGCCAGCAGCCAAGGGACAGGACCCCCAGATACGCAGTATTTT,CASSQGTGPPDTQYF
TRBJ2-7,TRBV7-9,TRBD2,.,TGTGCCAGCAGCGTAACTAGCGGCAGCTCCTACGAGCAGTACTTC,CASSVTSGSSYEQYF
TRBJ1-5,TRBV7-3,.,.,TGTGCCAGCAGCTTAAGCTGGGGTAGCAATCAGCCCCAGCATTTT,CASSLSWGSNQPQHF
TRBJ1-5,TRBV9,.,.,TGTGCCAGCAGCACAACTCAGCCCCAGCATTTT,CASSTTQPQHF
TRBJ2-7,TRBV25-1,.,.,TGTGCCAGCAGTGCCGAAGGGGACGAGCAGTACTTC,CASSAEGDEQYF
TRBJ1-4,TRBV30,.,.,TGTGCCTGGGGTTCTGGGTTTTACGAAAAACTGTTTTTT,CAWGSGFYEKLFF
TRBJ2-7,TRBV6-6,.,.,TGTGCCAGCAACAGAGGGACTTTAGGGGCCTCCTACGAGCAGTACTTC,CASNRGTLGASYEQYF
TRBJ1-6,TRBV11-2,.,.,TGTGCCAGCACCTCGTCGGGGACACTAAATTCACCCCTCCACTTT,CASTSSGTLNSPLHF